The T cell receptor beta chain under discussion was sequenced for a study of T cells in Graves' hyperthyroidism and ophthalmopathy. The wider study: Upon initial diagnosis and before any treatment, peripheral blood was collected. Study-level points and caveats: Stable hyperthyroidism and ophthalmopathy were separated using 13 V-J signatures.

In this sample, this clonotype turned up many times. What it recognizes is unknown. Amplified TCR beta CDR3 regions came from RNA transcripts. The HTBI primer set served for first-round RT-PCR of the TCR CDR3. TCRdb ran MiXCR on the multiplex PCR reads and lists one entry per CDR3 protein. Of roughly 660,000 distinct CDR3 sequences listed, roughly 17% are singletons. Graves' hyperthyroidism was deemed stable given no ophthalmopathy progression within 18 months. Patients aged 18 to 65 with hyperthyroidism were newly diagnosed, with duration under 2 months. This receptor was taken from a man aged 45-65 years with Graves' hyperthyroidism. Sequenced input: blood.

The CDR3 loop is CASSSSTNTEAFF. In nucleotides, the CDR3 is TGTGCCAGCAGCTCGTCGACGAACACTGAAGCTTTCTTT. The chain couples TRBV7-9 to TRBJ1-1; no firm D call. Germline V lookup: CDR1 SEHNR, CDR2 FQNEAQ (reference sequence). Trimming cost V 4 bases and J 1 base, with 7 bases left between them. CDR3 length: 13 residues.